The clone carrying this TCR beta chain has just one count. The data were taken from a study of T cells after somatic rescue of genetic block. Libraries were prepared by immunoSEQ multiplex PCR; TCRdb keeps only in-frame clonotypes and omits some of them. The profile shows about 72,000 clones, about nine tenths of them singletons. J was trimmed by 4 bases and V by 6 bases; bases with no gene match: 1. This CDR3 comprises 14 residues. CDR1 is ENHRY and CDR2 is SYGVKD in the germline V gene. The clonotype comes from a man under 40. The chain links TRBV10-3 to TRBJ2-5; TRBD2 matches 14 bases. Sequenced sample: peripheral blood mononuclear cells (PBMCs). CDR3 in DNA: TGTGCCATCAGGGGGACTAGCGGGGGAGAGACCCAGTACTTC. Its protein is CAIRGTSGGETQYF.